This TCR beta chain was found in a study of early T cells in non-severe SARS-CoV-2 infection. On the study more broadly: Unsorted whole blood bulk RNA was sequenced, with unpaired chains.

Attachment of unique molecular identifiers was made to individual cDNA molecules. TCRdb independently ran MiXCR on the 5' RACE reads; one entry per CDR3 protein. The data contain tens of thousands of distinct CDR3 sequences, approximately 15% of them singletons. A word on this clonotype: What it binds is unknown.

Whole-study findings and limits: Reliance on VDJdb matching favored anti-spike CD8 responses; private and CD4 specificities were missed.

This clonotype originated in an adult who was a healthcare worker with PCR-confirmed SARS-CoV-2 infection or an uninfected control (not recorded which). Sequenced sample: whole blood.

CDR3 sequence reads: CASTPDSSDYNEQFF. The CDR3 DNA sequence: TGTGCCAGCACCCCGGACAGCTCGGATTACAATGAGCAGTTCTTC. J is TRBJ2-1 and V is TRBV27; tentative D call: TRBD1 (6 bases). This CDR3 has 15 residues. The V gene's germline CDR1 is MNHEY and CDR2 SMNVEV (reference sequence). The ends were cut back, 7 bases at V and 4 bases at J, with 17 bases in the middle.